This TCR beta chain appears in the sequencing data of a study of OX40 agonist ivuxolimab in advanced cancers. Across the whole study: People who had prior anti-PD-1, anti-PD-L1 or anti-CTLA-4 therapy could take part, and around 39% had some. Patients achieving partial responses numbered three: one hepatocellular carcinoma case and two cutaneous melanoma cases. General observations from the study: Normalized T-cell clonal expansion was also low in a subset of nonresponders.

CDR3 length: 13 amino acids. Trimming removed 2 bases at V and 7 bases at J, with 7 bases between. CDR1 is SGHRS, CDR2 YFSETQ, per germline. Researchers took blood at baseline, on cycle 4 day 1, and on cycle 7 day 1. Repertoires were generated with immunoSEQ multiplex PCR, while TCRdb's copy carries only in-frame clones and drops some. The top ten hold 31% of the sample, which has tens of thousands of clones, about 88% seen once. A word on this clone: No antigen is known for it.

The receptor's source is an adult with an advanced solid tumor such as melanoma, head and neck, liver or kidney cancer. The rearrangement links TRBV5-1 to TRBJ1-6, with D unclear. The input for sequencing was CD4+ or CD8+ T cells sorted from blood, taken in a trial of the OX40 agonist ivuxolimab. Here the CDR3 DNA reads TGCGCCAGCAGCTTTGACCTAAATTCACCCCTCCACTTT. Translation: CASSFDLNSPLHF.